This record covers a single TCR beta chain. Libraries of TCR beta were made from 1.5 to 2.5 micrograms of genomic DNA that came from cryopreserved PBMCs. The CDR3 covers 16 residues. In germline, CDR1 is WNHNN, CDR2 SYGVQD (reference sequence). V lost 0 bases to trimming and J lost 8 bases; unmatched junction nucleotides: 4. This specimen belongs to a study of cytotoxic CD8 clonotypes in ibrutinib-treated CLL. Data came from immunoSEQ multiplex PCR; TCRdb stores just in-frame clones and leaves some out. The sample has about 310,000 clones, more than 65% seen once. The chain employs TRBV10-1 and TRBJ2-1; 13 bases match TRBD2. This material consisted of PBMCs, taken before ibrutinib treatment. This clonotype was sampled from a human donor with chronic lymphocytic leukemia. The CDR3 bases are TGCGCCAGCAGTGAGTCTAGGACTAGCGGGAGTGATGAGCAGTTCTTC. It specifies CASSESRTSGSDEQFF.